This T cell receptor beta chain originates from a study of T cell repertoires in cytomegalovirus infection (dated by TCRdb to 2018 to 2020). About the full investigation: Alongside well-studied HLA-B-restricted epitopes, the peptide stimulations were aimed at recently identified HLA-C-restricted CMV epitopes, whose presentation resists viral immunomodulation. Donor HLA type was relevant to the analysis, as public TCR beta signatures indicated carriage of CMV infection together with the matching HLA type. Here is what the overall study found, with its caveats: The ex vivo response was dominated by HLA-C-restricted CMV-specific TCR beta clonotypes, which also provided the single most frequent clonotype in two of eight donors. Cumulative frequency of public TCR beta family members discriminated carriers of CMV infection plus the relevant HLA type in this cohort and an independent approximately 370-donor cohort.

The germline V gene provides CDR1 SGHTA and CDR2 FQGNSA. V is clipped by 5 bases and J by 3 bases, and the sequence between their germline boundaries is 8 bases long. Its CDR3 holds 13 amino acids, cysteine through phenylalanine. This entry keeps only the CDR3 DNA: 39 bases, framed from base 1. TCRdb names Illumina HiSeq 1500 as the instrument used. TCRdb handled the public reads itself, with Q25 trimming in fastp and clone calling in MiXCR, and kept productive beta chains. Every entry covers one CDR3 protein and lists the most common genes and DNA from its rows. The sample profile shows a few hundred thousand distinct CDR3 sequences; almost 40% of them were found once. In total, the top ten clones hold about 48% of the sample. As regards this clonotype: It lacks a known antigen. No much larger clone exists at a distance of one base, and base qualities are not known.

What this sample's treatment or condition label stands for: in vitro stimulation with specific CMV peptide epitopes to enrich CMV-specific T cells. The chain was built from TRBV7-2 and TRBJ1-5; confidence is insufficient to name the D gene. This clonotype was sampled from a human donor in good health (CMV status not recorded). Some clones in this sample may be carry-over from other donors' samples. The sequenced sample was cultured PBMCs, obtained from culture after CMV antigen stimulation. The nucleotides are TGTGCCAGCAGCCCCAGGTTCAATCAGCCCCAGCATTTT. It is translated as CASSPRFNQPQHF. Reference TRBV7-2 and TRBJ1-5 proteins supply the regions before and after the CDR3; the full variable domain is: GAGVSQSPSNKVTEKGKDVELRCDPISGHTALYWYRQSLGQGLEFLIYFQGNSAPDKSGLPSDRFSAERTGGSVSTLTIQRTQQEDSAVYLCASSPRFNQPQHFGDGTRLSIL.